The clone carrying this TCR beta chain appeared once. Trimming pared 2 bases from V and 1 base from J, leaving 12 bases between. Germline V gives CDR1 MDHEN, CDR2 SYDVKM. The CDR3 has 16 amino acids. TCRdb processed the reads anew with MiXCR; each CDR3 protein has one entry. This table has about 740,000 distinct CDR3 sequences, approximately 34% appearing once. The entry originates in a study of T cell repertoires in cytomegalovirus infection. This chain connects TRBV28 to TRBJ1-5; D might be TRBD1 (6 bases). This TCR was sampled from a human donor in good health (CMV status not recorded). Some clones in this sample may be carry-over from other donors' samples. What was sequenced was PBMCs. The CDR3 here is CASSLAGEISNQPQHF. CDR3 DNA sequence: TGTGCCAGCAGTTTAGCAGGGGAGATCAGCAATCAGCCCCAGCATTTT.